The entry below describes one TCR beta chain. Antigen specificity is unknown. The CDR3 is 15 amino acids. Germline CDR1 is LNHDA and CDR2 is SQIVND (reference sequence). V shed 3 bases, J shed 4 bases, and the junction held 5 bases outside the gene matches. This sample is drawn from a study of cytomegalovirus exposure and HLA in healthy donors. Study-wide results and caveats: In vitro work confirmed that a few CMV-associated chains recognize CMV antigens. A later analysis reported that several of the most significant clusters appeared to be linked to common viral pathogens, among them Epstein-Barr virus. A list of more than 150 TCR beta chains associated with cytomegalovirus was given.

Among the donors, all were healthy bone marrow donors. The PCR employed 60 Vbeta primers together with 13 Jbeta primers. Method: immunoSEQ multiplex PCR; TCRdb's copy keeps in-frame clones and lacks some. Of roughly 150,000 clones in the sample, around two thirds were seen once. Material for sequencing was PBMCs. This TCR was sampled from a man aged 25-45 years in good health and CMV-seropositive. The chain uses TRBV19 and TRBJ2-1; 8 bases are shared with TRBD1. In nucleotides, the CDR3 is TGTGCCAGTAGTATTGGGGGGACAGGATACAATGAGCAGTTCTTC. Translation gives CASSIGGTGYNEQFF.